The next 12 T cell receptor beta chains were all read from a single sample in a study of blood T cell repertoires in COVID-19. Method: immunoSEQ multiplex PCR; TCRdb's copy keeps in-frame clones and lacks some. Among about 220,000 clones, approximately 80% were seen once, and the ten largest hold roughly 13%. What was sequenced was peripheral blood. The receptors were sampled from a human donor in a cohort sampled during active COVID-19.

The rearrangement links TRBV28 to TRBJ2-5; D possibly corresponds to TRBD1 (6 bases). The CDR3 is 16 residues long. The V gene lost 5 bases and the J gene lost 3 bases, with 19 bases spanning the gap. Germline loops: CDR1 MDHEN, CDR2 SYDVKM. In DNA form, the CDR3 reads TGTGCCAGCAGTCCACGACAGGCATTTTTCGAAGAGACCCAGTACTTC. Amino acids: CASSPRQAFFEETQYF.

The rearrangement joins TRBV4-2 to TRBJ1-5; D is uncertain. Germline V lookup: CDR1 LGHNA, CDR2 YNFKEQ. V gave up 5 bases and J gave up 6 bases, with 14 bases separating them. CDR3 size: 14 residues. This chain's CDR3 is CASSEGQAGQPQHF. In DNA form, the CDR3 reads TGTGCCAGCAGCGAGGGCCAGGCGGGTCAGCCCCAGCATTTT.

The V call is TRBV7-2, the J call TRBJ1-4, with TRBD1 identical over 7 bases. CDR1 and CDR2 (germline): SGHTA, FQGNSA. V lost 5 bases to trimming and J lost 9 bases; unmatched junction nucleotides: 15. The CDR3 sequence is 16 residues long. CDR3 sequence (DNA): TGTGCCAGCAGCCCCCGGTCGGACAGGTGGATGAAAAAACTGTTTTTT. Its translation is CASSPRSDRWMKKLFF.

This chain links TRBV11-3 with TRBJ1-6, with 7 bases matching TRBD1. Trimming cost V 3 bases and J 8 bases; bases outside gene matches: 1. In germline, CDR1 is SGHNT, CDR2 YENEEA. CDR3 length: 13 amino acids. Written as DNA, the CDR3 is TGTGCCAGCAGCTTTGGACAGGATTCACCCCTCCACTTT. Translated, it gives CASSFGQDSPLHF.

The J gene is TRBJ2-7, the V gene TRBV5-4; tentative D call: TRBD1 (7 bases). The CDR3 is 16 amino acids. Germline CDR1 reads SGHNT; CDR2 reads YYREEE (reference sequence). The ends were cut back, 0 bases at V and 5 bases at J, with 18 bases in the middle. CDR3 sequence (DNA): TGTGCCAGCAGCTTGGTCAGGGGGGCTTTCTTCGACGAGCAGTACTTC. Amino acid sequence: CASSLVRGAFFDEQYF.

This clone was detected only a few times. V is TRBV4-2 and J is TRBJ2-7; 10 bases agree with TRBD1. V gave up 3 bases and J gave up 6 bases; unmatched junction bases: 5. Germline lookup yields CDR1 LGHNA and CDR2 YNFKEQ. The CDR3 extends over 14 amino acids. The CDR3 sequence is CASSQRQGAIEQYF. The CDR3 region has the DNA TGTGCCAGCAGCCAGAGACAGGGGGCCATCGAGCAGTACTTC.

CDR3 nucleotides: TGTGCCAGCAGCTTAGCCCAACGCCGAACTAGCACAGATACGCAGTATTTT. It codes for CASSLAQRRTSTDTQYF. The chain employs TRBV7-2 and TRBJ2-3; D not certain. The CDR3 totals 17 residues. The ends were cut back, 0 bases at V and 0 bases at J, with 13 bases in the middle. Germline V gene lookup returns CDR1 SGHTA and CDR2 FQGNSA.

The chain is built from TRBV9 and TRBJ1-2; 7 bases line up with TRBD1. Germline assignment: CDR1 SGDLS and CDR2 YYNGEE. J lost 4 bases, V lost 5 bases, and 5 bases had no gene match. The CDR3 is 13 residues long. In DNA form, the CDR3 reads TGTGCCAGCAGTCTTGCAGGGGGCTATGGCTACACCTTC. Translating gives CASSLAGGYGYTF.

The chain is built from TRBV5-1 and TRBJ2-5; 7 bases fit TRBD2. The germline V gene has CDR1 SGHRS and CDR2 YFSETQ. With 3 bases clipped from V and 5 bases from J, the junction kept 10 bases outside the gene matches. The CDR3 is 15 amino acids. CDR3 nucleotide sequence: TGCGCCAGCAGCTCCTCCGGGAGGCTCCAGGAGACCCAGTACTTC. As protein: CASSSSGRLQETQYF.

The rearrangement joins TRBV19 to TRBJ2-3; D remains ambiguous. CDR3 length: 15 residues. Germline-derived CDR1 and CDR2 are LNHDA and SQIVND (reference sequence). The V end lost 3 bases, the J end lost 0 bases, and 10 bases lay between the germline ends. The CDR3 loop is CASSIGVTSTDTQYF. Written as DNA, the CDR3 is TGTGCCAGTAGTATTGGAGTTACTAGCACAGATACGCAGTATTTT.

This CDR3 reads CASSPGDTEAFF. DNA for the CDR3: TGTGCCAGCAGTCCCGGGGACACTGAAGCTTTCTTT. The chain carries TRBV27 and TRBJ1-1; D is unresolved. Germline V gene lookup returns CDR1 MNHEY and CDR2 SMNVEV (reference sequence). CDR3 length: 12 amino acids. V lost 5 bases to trimming and J lost 3 bases, with 7 bases between them.

Written as DNA, the CDR3 is TGTGCCAGCAGCTTCCCGACAGGATTCGATGAAAAACTGTTTTTT. Translating it yields CASSFPTGFDEKLFF. The V call is TRBV7-9, the J call TRBJ1-4, with D possibly TRBD1 on 6 matching bases. The CDR3 has 15 amino acids. Trimming cost V 3 bases and J 6 bases, with 14 bases left between them. Germline CDR1 reads SEHNR; CDR2 reads FQNEAQ (reference sequence).